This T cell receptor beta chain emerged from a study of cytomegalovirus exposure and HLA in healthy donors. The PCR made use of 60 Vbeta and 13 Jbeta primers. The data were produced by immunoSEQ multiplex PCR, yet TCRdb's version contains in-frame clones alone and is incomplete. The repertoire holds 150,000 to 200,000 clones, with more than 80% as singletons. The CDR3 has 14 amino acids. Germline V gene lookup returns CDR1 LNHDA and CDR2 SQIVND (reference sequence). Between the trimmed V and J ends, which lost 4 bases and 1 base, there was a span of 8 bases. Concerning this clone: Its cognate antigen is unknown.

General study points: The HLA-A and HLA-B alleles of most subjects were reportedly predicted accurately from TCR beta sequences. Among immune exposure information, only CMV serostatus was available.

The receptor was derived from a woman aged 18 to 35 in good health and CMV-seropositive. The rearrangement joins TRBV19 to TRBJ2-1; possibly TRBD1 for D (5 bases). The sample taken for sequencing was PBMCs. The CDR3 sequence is CASSRSGSYNEQFF. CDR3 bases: TGTGCCAGTAGTAGATCAGGGTCCTACAATGAGCAGTTCTTC.